A selection of T cell receptor beta chains follows, all from one sample in a study of regulatory T cells in long-lasting Graves disease. TCRdb fed the multiplex PCR reads into MiXCR, producing one record per CDR3 protein. Among 350,000 to 450,000 distinct CDR3 sequences, 15% were seen once, and the ten largest hold approximately 7.8%. These data are also associated with another study on T cells in Graves' hyperthyroidism and ophthalmopathy.

The sequencing here drew on peripheral blood mononuclear cells (PBMCs), taken at new diagnosis, from a patient treated with antithyroid drugs. The receptors stem from a woman aged 40 to 50 with Graves disease. Both conserved end residues are part of each CDR3. Expanded clones are given a class, and other clones once, few, many or no size at all.

. TRBJ2-7 TRBV29-1 CSAEWGYEQYF
. TRBJ2-2 TRBV5-6 CASSLGGRGTGELFF
many TRBJ1-2 TRBV13 CASSEDRVNGYTF
. TRBJ2-5 TRBV4-1 CASSHPGTGYQETQYF
many TRBJ1-2 TRBV5-5 CASSLNPGGYYGYTF
. TRBJ1-1 TRBV29-1 CSAGQGATEAFF
many TRBJ1-1 TRBV6-2/TRBV6-3 CASSSSTGSGAFF
many TRBJ2-2 TRBV7-2 CASSPLVAGGPPGELFF
. TRBJ2-7 TRBV29-1 CSARGGQGFSYEQYF
many TRBJ1-1 TRBV12-3/TRBV12-4 CASRAGTSYTEAFF
few TRBJ2-5 TRBV28 CASSLIGQGKETQYF
many TRBJ2-5 TRBV7-3 CASSLQVLETQYF
. TRBJ2-7 TRBV3-1 CASAGEAYEQYF
many TRBJ2-5 TRBV15 CATSRDRQGKTQYF
few TRBJ2-2 TRBV19 CASTYPSGSSRAGELFF
many TRBJ2-6 TRBV6-5 CASSWGAGVGANVLTF
few TRBJ1-6 TRBV19 CASSIDSSYNSPLHF
many TRBJ2-1 TRBV10-1 CASSGSGSALNEQFF
few TRBJ2-5 TRBV4-1 CASSLIGQVGVTQYF
. TRBJ2-1 TRBV6-1 CASSTHEQFF
many TRBJ1-1 TRBV20-1 CSATKQGGSAEAFF
many TRBJ1-3 TRBV11-2 CASSNMGQNSGNTIYF
. TRBJ1-6 TRBV25-1 CASSEDEDSFYSPLHF
few TRBJ2-1 TRBV9 CASSVFAGGGDEQFF
. TRBJ1-1 TRBV20-1 CSAQGGWGAEAFF
many TRBJ1-2 TRBV12-3/TRBV12-4 CASSQGLTGYYGYTF
many TRBJ1-1 TRBV2 CASSTGTEKEAFF
many TRBJ2-5 TRBV2 CASRGLAGPGAQYF
many TRBJ2-3 TRBV3-1 CASSQDGGGTGVTDTQYF
many TRBJ2-1 TRBV7-9 CASRPNWDRGLVGEQFF
many TRBJ1-2 TRBV13 CASSKTGIYGYTF
many TRBJ2-3 TRBV7-3 CASSSTGASTDTQYF
. TRBJ2-3 TRBV11-2 CASSSPTSGRSGDTQYF
many TRBJ2-3 TRBV11-3 CASSQTRAADTQYF
few TRBJ2-7 TRBV6-2/TRBV6-3 CASSRQREQYF
many TRBJ2-5 TRBV20-1 CSARMGSQETQYF
many TRBJ2-3 TRBV27 CASSLQGSWGDTQYF
many TRBJ2-7 TRBV10-2 CASSEVGTSGRVLYEQYF
few TRBJ1-3 TRBV6-2/TRBV6-3 CASSYGGTSGNTIYF
many TRBJ2-7 TRBV20-1 CSARSLAGPYEQYF
few TRBJ2-5 TRBV24-1 CATAPGQGFGETQYF
. TRBJ2-7 TRBV4-1 CASSFLLGLGGRAYEQYF
many TRBJ1-1 TRBV29-1 CSAMGQGRGTEAFF
many TRBJ1-2 TRBV3-1 CASSQETSAVYYGYTF
many TRBJ1-5 TRBV30 CAWSVGPSFSGQPQHF
few TRBJ2-3 TRBV5-1 CASSLAPSASTDTQYF
. TRBJ2-2 TRBV3-1 CASSQGLRGNIGELFF
few TRBJ2-7 TRBV18 CASSTAGGQYEQYF
many TRBJ2-7 TRBV6-1 CASSKGQGVASGYEQYF
many TRBJ2-1 TRBV20-1 CSTHGLDYNEQFF
many TRBJ2-1 TRBV2 CAATPGTAYNEQFF
many TRBJ2-1 TRBV28 CASSTLDSFVIEQFF
. TRBJ2-7 TRBV20-1 CSGVVGGYEQYF
. TRBJ2-3 TRBV7-9 CASSLLAGGVTDTQYF
few TRBJ1-2 TRBV6-1 CASSPGQGWSYTF